The 20 T cell receptor beta chains given below trace back to one sample, sequenced in a study of control samples from healthy donors and cancer patients. Repertoires were generated with immunoSEQ multiplex PCR, while TCRdb's copy carries only in-frame clones and drops some. The sample holds under 80,000 clones, less than 95% seen once. Sample: blood. These receptors originate from a woman in her 30s in good health.

The count of this clone is one. The rearrangement uses TRBV4-1 and TRBJ1-1; 9 bases are shared with TRBD1. Germline CDR1 and CDR2: MGHRA and YSYEKL. With 4 bases clipped from V and 0 bases from J, the junction kept 3 bases outside the gene matches. The CDR3 is made up of 15 amino acids. CDR3 in DNA: TGCGCCAGCAGCCGGGGACAGGGCTTGAACACTGAAGCTTTCTTT. Amino acid sequence: CASSRGQGLNTEAFF.

For the CDR3, the DNA is TGTGCCAGCAGAGTACAGGGGGCTGGGACTGAAGCTTTCTTT. It yields the protein CASRVQGAGTEAFF. The chain links TRBV6-4 to TRBJ1-1; 9 bases fit TRBD1. V was pared by 6 bases and J by 5 bases, with 7 bases of the junction left unmatched. CDR1 is MRHNA, CDR2 SNTAGT, per germline. The CDR3 runs to 14 residues.

This clone was recorded only once. This chain uses TRBV5-6 with TRBJ2-5, with 9 bases matching TRBD1. The V and J ends lost 6 bases and 4 bases, in that order; junction bases with no gene match: 4. Looked up from germline, CDR1 is SGHDT and CDR2 is YYEEEE. This CDR3 is 13 amino acids long. This CDR3 reads CASTLTGGETQYF. In nucleotides, the CDR3 is TGTGCCAGCACCCTGACAGGGGGAGAGACCCAGTACTTC.

This clone was recorded only once. The rearrangement uses TRBV6-1 and TRBJ1-4, with no clear D. The CDR3 consists of 17 residues. Trimming removed 4 bases at V and 2 bases at J, with 17 bases between. Per the germline V gene, CDR1 is MNHNS and CDR2 is SASEGT. CDR3 protein: CASSGATFSGTNEKLFF. The CDR3, as DNA: TGTGCCAGCAGTGGGGCGACCTTCTCCGGCACTAATGAAAAACTGTTTTTT.

This clone was detected a few times. This chain connects TRBV6-5 to TRBJ1-2; no definite D call. V dropped 5 bases and J dropped 0 bases, with 10 bases sitting between them. This CDR3 spans 14 amino acids. Germline V lookup: CDR1 MNHEY, CDR2 SVGAGI. CDR3 sequence (DNA): TGTGCCAGCAGTAGGAGGTCTTCTAACTATGGCTACACCTTC. Translating it yields CASSRRSSNYGYTF.

This clone was detected once. The chain joins TRBV3-1 (or the pseudogene TRBV3-2) to TRBJ1-5, with 9 bases fitting TRBD1. This CDR3 has 14 amino acids. The germline CDR1 and CDR2 sequences are LGHDT and YNNKEL (reference sequence). V trimming: 4 bases; J trimming: 6 bases; junction bases outside the gene matches: 4. The DNA for the CDR3 is TGTGCCAGCAGCCCCGGGACAGGGACTCAGCCCCAGCATTTT. Translating it yields CASSPGTGTQPQHF.

The chain uses TRBV13 and TRBJ2-5; 9 bases agree with TRBD2. The CDR3 runs 15 residues. With 1 base clipped from V and 5 bases from J, the junction kept 5 bases outside the gene matches. Per germline, CDR1 PRHDT and CDR2 FYEKMQ (reference sequence). The CDR3 DNA follows: TGTGCCAGCAGCTTAGTTGGCGGGGGGGGTGAGACCCAGTACTTC. Its protein product is CASSLVGGGGETQYF.

The J gene is TRBJ2-1, the V gene TRBV19; 8 nucleotides match TRBD1. The CDR3 sequence is 13 residues long. V lost 5 bases to trimming and J lost 8 bases; unmatched junction nucleotides: 5. Germline values: CDR1 LNHDA, CDR2 SQIVND (reference sequence). CDR3 coding DNA: TGTGCCAGTAGTCGCGACAGGGGTGATGAGCAGTTCTTC. Amino acid sequence: CASSRDRGDEQFF.

The V call is TRBV11-2, the J call TRBJ2-3, with a possible D match to TRBD1 (6 bases). CDR1 is SGHAT and CDR2 is FQNNGV in the germline V gene. The germline V and J ends were trimmed by 7 bases and 5 bases, with 13 bases remaining between them. CDR3 length equals 13 residues. The CDR3 loop reads CASTQLGGDTQYF. For the CDR3, the DNA is TGTGCCAGCACCCAACTAGGGGGAGATACGCAGTATTTT.

This chain uses TRBV15 with TRBJ2-3; no clear D gene. With 0 bases removed from V and 0 bases from J, the gap between germline ends came to 13 bases. There are 17 residues in the CDR3. Germline CDR1 reads LNHNV; CDR2 reads YYDKDF (reference sequence). The chain's CDR3 is CATSRDSRTVSTDTQYF. CDR3 sequence (DNA): TGTGCCACCAGCAGAGATTCCCGGACGGTGAGCACAGATACGCAGTATTTT.

The rearrangement uses TRBV28 and TRBJ1-1; D ambiguous. Germline V gene sequence: CDR1 MDHEN, CDR2 SYDVKM. V was cut by 6 bases and J by 1 base, with 6 bases left in between. The CDR3 spans 12 residues. The CDR3 DNA sequence: TGTGCCAGCAGGACCACGAACACTGAAGCTTTCTTT. This gives the protein CASRTTNTEAFF.

The chain has TRBV10-2 and TRBJ2-2; 8 bases line up with TRBD1. The CDR3 covers 13 residues. The V gene's germline CDR1 is WSHSY and CDR2 SAAADI. Trimming cost V 8 bases and J 4 bases; bases outside gene matches: 3. The CDR3 protein is CASGQGPTGELFF. CDR3 DNA sequence: TGCGCCAGCGGACAGGGTCCCACCGGGGAGCTGTTTTTT.

This clone came up once. V is TRBV5-1 and J is TRBJ1-5, with a weak D call TRBD1 (5 bases). Trimming removed 5 bases at V and 6 bases at J, with 12 bases between. CDR1 and CDR2 from the germline V gene are SGHRS and YFSETQ. This CDR3 region has 13 residues. Here the CDR3 DNA reads TGCGCCAGCAGGATAGGGGACGGTCAGCCCCAGCATTTT. This sequence encodes CASRIGDGQPQHF.

The chain carries TRBV6-5 and TRBJ1-1, with 9 bases lining up with TRBD1. Losses at the gene ends were 8 bases for V and 8 bases for J; bases not matched to a gene: 12. This CDR3 has 14 residues. Germline assignment: CDR1 MNHEY and CDR2 SVGAGI. CDR3 region: CASLRTGVLGEAFF. In DNA form, the CDR3 reads TGTGCCAGCTTACGGACAGGGGTCTTGGGGGAAGCTTTCTTT.

The rearrangement joins TRBV6-4 to TRBJ2-2, with D hard to call. The length of the CDR3 is 15 residues. V was shortened by 6 bases and J by 5 bases, with 16 bases between the two germline ends. Per the germline V gene, CDR1 is MRHNA and CDR2 is SNTAGT. The CDR3 loop reads CASSPGHSGTGELFF. The CDR3 DNA follows: TGTGCCAGCAGCCCGGGCCACAGTGGGACCGGGGAGCTGTTTTTT.

The chain uses TRBV24-1 and TRBJ2-3, with D perhaps matching TRBD2 (5 bases). From germline, CDR1 is KGHDR and CDR2 SFDVKD. This CDR3 is 15 amino acids long. V lost 4 bases and J 5 bases, leaving 15 bases between the germline ends. As DNA, the CDR3 is TGTGCCACCAGTGAACAGATCCTCGGAGGAGATACGCAGTATTTT. Translated: CATSEQILGGDTQYF.

This chain joins TRBV18 and TRBJ2-7; D possibly uses TRBD1 or TRBD2 (5 bases each). The germline V and J ends were trimmed by 6 bases and 2 bases, with 20 bases remaining between them. Germline CDR1 reads KGHSH; CDR2 reads LQKENI. This CDR3 contains 16 residues. The CDR3 loop is CASSLQASLTTYEQYF. CDR3 nucleotides: TGTGCCAGCTCTCTACAGGCTAGCCTGACGACCTACGAGCAGTACTTC.

This chain connects TRBV7-6 to TRBJ1-6, with 7 nucleotides matching TRBD1. V lost 2 bases to trimming and J lost 8 bases; unmatched junction nucleotides: 9. CDR1 SGHVS and CDR2 FNYEAQ come from the germline V gene. The CDR3 runs to 16 residues. The CDR3 nucleotides read TGTGCCAGCAGCTTAAACCCGGGACAGTCGTATTCACCCCTCCACTTT. Its translation: CASSLNPGQSYSPLHF.

Regarding this clone: The sample holds other DNA sequences that translate to the same CDR3. CDR3 coding DNA: TGTGCCAGCAGTTTAGAGAACACTGAAGCTTTCTTT. Its translation is CASSLENTEAFF. The chain employs TRBV12-3 or TRBV12-4 and TRBJ1-1; D remains unclear. Trimming stripped 1 base from V and 1 base from J, with 1 base between. This CDR3 has 12 amino acids.

V gene TRBV4-1 combines with J gene TRBJ2-4; 7 nucleotides align to TRBD1. The CDR3 spans 15 residues. Germline V gene data show CDR1 as MGHRA and CDR2 as YSYEKL. V shed 2 bases, J shed 5 bases, and the junction held 6 bases outside the gene matches. The CDR3 DNA reads TGCGCCAGCAGCCAAACGACAGGGCCTCAAAACATTCAGTACTTC. Encoded protein: CASSQTTGPQNIQYF.